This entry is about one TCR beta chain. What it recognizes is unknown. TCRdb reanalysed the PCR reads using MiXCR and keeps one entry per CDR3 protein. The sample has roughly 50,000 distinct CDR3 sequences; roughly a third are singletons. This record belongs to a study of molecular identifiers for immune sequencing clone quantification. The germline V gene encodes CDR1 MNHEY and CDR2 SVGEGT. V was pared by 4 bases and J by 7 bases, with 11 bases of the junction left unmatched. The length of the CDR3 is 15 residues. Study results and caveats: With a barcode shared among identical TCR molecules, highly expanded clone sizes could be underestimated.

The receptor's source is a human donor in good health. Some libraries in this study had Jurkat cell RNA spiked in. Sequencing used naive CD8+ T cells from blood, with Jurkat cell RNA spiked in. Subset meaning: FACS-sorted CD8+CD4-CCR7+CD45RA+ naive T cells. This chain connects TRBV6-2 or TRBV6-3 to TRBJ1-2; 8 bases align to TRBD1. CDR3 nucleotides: TGTGCCAGCAGTTTGGCGGGGACAGGTTTCTCTGGCTACACCTTC. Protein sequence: CASSLAGTGFSGYTF.